This T cell receptor beta chain appears in the sequencing data of a study of cytomegalovirus exposure and HLA in healthy donors. The PCR was carried out with 60 Vbeta primers and 13 Jbeta primers. TCRdb keeps only in-frame clones here, not all; method: immunoSEQ multiplex PCR. The sample shows 100,000 to 150,000 clones, around 77% of them seen only once. The CDR3 length is 12 residues. Germline assignment: CDR1 SGHRS and CDR2 YFSETQ. Regarding this clone: Germline is not matched at one junction end, which may reflect a read error.

The sequenced material came from PBMCs. This TCR derives from a man in his fifties in good health and CMV-seropositive. The rearrangement uses TRBV5-1 and TRBJ1-2, with a possible D match to TRBD1 (6 bases). CDR3 nucleotide sequence: TGCGCCAGCAGCTCCGGACAGCCGGCGCCCTCCTTC. Protein product: CASSSGQPAPSF.